This T cell receptor (beta chain) was sequenced during a study of patients and donors after allogeneic stem cell transplantation. Via MiXCR, TCRdb re-called the RT-PCR reads, giving one row per CDR3 protein. Here the sample spans 150,000 to 200,000 distinct CDR3 sequences, roughly 30% being singletons. The V gene lost 8 bases and the J gene lost 10 bases, with 17 bases spanning the gap. CDR1 is LNHDA and CDR2 is SQIVND in the germline V gene (reference sequence). The CDR3 extends over 12 amino acids. J is TRBJ1-1 and V is TRBV19; no reliable D call. The receptor's source is a human donor who was either an allogeneic HSCT recipient or a stem cell or donor lymphocyte infusion donor (not recorded which). It is not recorded whose cells these are; they may come from a transplant donor. The specimen sequenced was blood, either unsorted or a sorted T cell fraction (not recorded which). CDR3 bases: TGTGCCAGTCAAGGCGATGAGCTATCAGCTTTCTTT. It yields the protein CASQGDELSAFF.